This T cell receptor beta chain was captured in a study of control samples from healthy donors and cancer patients. TCRdb keeps only in-frame clones here, not all; method: immunoSEQ multiplex PCR. The repertoire consists of under 65,000 clones, with just over 85% occurring once and the leading ten covering about 2.8%. The germline V gene has CDR1 MGHDK and CDR2 SYGVNS. Trimming cost V 3 bases and J 1 base, with 12 bases left between them. This CDR3 has 15 residues. The source material was PBMCs. The gene calls are TRBV25-1 and TRBJ2-5; perhaps TRBD1 as D (6 bases). The receptor was derived from a woman aged 45-65 years with lung cancer. CDR3 nucleotide sequence: TGTGCCAGCAGTGACCCTGGGACATTCCAAGAGACCCAGTACTTC. Encoded protein: CASSDPGTFQETQYF.